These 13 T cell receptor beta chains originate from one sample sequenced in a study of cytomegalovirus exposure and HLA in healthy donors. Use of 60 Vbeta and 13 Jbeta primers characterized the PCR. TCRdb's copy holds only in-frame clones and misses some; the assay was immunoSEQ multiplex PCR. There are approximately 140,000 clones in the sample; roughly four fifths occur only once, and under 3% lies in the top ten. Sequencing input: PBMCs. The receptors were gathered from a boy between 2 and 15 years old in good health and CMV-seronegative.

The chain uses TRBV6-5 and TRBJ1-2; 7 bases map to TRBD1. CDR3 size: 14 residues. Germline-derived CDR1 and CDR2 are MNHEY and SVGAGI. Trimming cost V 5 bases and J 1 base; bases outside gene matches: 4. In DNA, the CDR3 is TGTGCCAGCAGTATTGGACAGGTTAACTATGGCTACACCTTC. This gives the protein CASSIGQVNYGYTF.

CDR3 DNA sequence: TGTGCCAGCAGTAGACAGCCACCTAAAACCTGGGGCTACACCTTC. Encoded protein: CASSRQPPKTWGYTF. The chain couples TRBV6-5 to TRBJ1-2, with a possible D match to TRBD1 (5 bases). The CDR3 length is 15 residues. CDR1 is MNHEY, CDR2 SVGAGI, per germline. V lost 5 bases and J 8 bases, leaving 21 bases between the germline ends.

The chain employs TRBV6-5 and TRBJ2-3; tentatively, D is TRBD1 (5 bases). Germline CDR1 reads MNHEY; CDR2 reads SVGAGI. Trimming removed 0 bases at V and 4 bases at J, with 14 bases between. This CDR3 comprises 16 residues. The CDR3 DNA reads TGTGCCAGCAGTTACTCGGGGCTAGTCGGCGCAGATACGCAGTATTTT. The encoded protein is CASSYSGLVGADTQYF.

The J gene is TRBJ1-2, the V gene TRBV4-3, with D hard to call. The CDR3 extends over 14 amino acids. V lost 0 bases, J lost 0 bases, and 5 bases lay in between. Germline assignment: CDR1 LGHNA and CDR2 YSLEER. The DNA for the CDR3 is TGCGCCAGCAGCCAAGACAGTCCTAACTATGGCTACACCTTC. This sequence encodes CASSQDSPNYGYTF.

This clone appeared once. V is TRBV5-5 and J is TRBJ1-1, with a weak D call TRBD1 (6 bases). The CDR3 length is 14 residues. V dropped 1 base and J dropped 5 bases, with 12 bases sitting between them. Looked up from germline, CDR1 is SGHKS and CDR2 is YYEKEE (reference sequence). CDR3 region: CASSLTGQGTEAFF. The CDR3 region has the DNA TGTGCCAGCAGCTTGACAGGGCAGGGAACTGAAGCTTTCTTT.

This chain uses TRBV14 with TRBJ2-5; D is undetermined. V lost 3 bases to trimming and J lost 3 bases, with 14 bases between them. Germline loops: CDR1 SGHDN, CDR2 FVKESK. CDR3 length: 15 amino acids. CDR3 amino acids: CASSHFVGLKETQYF. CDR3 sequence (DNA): TGTGCCAGCAGCCACTTTGTGGGCCTGAAAGAGACCCAGTACTTC. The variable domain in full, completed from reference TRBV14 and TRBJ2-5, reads EAGVTQFPSHSVIEKGQTVTLRCDPISGHDNLYWYRRVMGKEIKFLLHFVKESKQDESGMPNNRFLAERTGGTYSTLKVQPAELEDSGVYFCASSHFVGLKETQYFGPGTRLLVL.

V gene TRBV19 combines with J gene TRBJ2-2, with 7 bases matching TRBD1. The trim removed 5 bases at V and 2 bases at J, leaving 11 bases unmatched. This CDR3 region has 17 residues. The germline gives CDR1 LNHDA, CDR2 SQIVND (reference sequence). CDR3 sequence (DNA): TGTGCCAGTAGTGCCCGAAACAGGGGACCAAACACCGGGGAGCTGTTTTTT. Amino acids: CASSARNRGPNTGELFF.

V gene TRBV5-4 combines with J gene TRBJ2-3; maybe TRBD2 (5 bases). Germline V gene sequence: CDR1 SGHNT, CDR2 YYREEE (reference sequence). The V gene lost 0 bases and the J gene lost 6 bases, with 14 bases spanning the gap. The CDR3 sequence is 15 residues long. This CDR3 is CASSLALGPGDTQYF. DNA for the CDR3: TGTGCCAGCAGCTTGGCGCTGGGCCCGGGGGATACGCAGTATTTT.

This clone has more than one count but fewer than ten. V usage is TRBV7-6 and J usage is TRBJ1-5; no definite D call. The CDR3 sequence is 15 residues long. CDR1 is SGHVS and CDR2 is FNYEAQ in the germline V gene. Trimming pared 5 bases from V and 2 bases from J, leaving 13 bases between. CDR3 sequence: CASSPYEYGNQPQHF. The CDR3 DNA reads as TGTGCCAGCAGCCCCTATGAGTACGGCAATCAGCCCCAGCATTTT.

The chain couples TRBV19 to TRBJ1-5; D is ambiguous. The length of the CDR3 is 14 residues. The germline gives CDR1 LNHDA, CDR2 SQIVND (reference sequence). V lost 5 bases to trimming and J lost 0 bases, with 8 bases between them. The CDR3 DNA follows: TGTGCCAGTAGTGCCAAGCATAGCAATCAGCCCCAGCATTTT. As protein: CASSAKHSNQPQHF.

CDR3 coding DNA: TGTGCCAGCAGTGAATCGCTAGCGGGAGGGGGGGCTACGCAGTATTTT. This codes for CASSESLAGGGATQYF. The J gene is TRBJ2-3, the V gene TRBV2; 12 bases are shared with TRBD2. CDR1 is SNHLY and CDR2 is FYNNEI in the germline V gene. The CDR3 loop spans 16 amino acids. The V and J ends lost 2 bases and 8 bases, in that order; junction bases with no gene match: 8.

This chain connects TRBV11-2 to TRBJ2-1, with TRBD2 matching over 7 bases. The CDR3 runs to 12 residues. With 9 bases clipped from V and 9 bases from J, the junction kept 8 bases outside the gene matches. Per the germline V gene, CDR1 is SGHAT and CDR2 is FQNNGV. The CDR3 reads CASDSGRAEQFF. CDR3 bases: TGTGCCAGTGATTCAGGGAGGGCTGAGCAGTTCTTC.

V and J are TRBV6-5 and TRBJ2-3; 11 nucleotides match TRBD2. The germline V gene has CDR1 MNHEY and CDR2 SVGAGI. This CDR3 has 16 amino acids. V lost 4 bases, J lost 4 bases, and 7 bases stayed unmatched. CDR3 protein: CASSSTGTSGPDTQYF. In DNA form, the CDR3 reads TGTGCCAGCAGTTCCACCGGGACTAGCGGTCCAGATACGCAGTATTTT.